A selection of T cell receptor beta chains follows, all from one sample in a study of cytomegalovirus exposure and HLA in healthy donors. This table comes from immunoSEQ multiplex PCR, and its TCRdb copy is limited to in-frame clones, with some not included. Here the sample spans some 140,000 clones, approximately 80% being singletons. Sample: PBMCs. The source is a woman between 40 and 55 years old in good health and CMV-seronegative. The CDR3 runs from the conserved cysteine through the conserved F or W. A D gene is named only where the DNA matches it firmly. Part of the rows lack a size; the others show once, few, many or a class for expanded clones.

clone_size d_call j_call v_call cdr3_nt cdr3_aa
- - TRBJ1-2 TRBV6-5 TGTGCCAGCAGTCTAACAGGAGCTAACTATGGCTACACCTTC CASSLTGANYGYTF
- - TRBJ1-6 TRBV9 TGTGCCAGCAGCGTAGAGACAGACCTCTCCTATAATTCACCCCTCCACTTT CASSVETDLSYNSPLHF
few TRBD1 TRBJ1-4 TRBV29-1 TGCAGCGCTAAACAGGGGGCGGCTAATGAAAAACTGTTTTTT CSAKQGAANEKLFF
- - TRBJ1-4 TRBV7-7 TGTGCTAGCAGCCCGGGACAAGAAGAAAAACTGTTTTTT CASSPGQEEKLFF
- - TRBJ2-3 TRBV6-4 TGTGCCAGCAGTGAAGGACAGAGCACAGATACGCAGTATTTT CASSEGQSTDTQYF
once - TRBJ1-6 TRBV5-6 TGTGCCAGCAGCCAAGGGACTCCTTATAATTCACCCCTCCACTTT CASSQGTPYNSPLHF
- TRBD1 TRBJ2-7 TRBV28 TGTGCCAGCAGCCCGACAGGGGTCGGACTCTCCTACGAGCAGTACTTC CASSPTGVGLSYEQYF
- - TRBJ1-1 TRBV18 TGTGCCAGCTCACCAATGAGACAGCCGAACACTGAAGCTTTCTTT CASSPMRQPNTEAFF
few - TRBJ1-2 TRBV6-5 TGTGCCAGCAGTTACGGTGCGGGCTATGGCTACACCTTC CASSYGAGYGYTF
once - TRBJ2-7 TRBV7-2 TGTGCCAGCAGCCCCAGGACAGCCTCCTACGAGCAGTACTTC CASSPRTASYEQYF
- - TRBJ1-6 TRBV19 TGTGCCAGTAGTACATCGTGGAGGGGCAGGAGAATAGATTCACCCCTCCACTTT CASSTSWRGRRIDSPLHF
- TRBD1 TRBJ1-3 TRBV19 TGTGCCAGTAGTACGGGACAGGGCCCCACCATATATTTT CASSTGQGPTIYF
- - TRBJ1-2 TRBV18 TGTGCCAGCTCTCGGGGGGTGCTAGCTAACTATGGCTACACCTTC CASSRGVLANYGYTF
- TRBD2 TRBJ2-7 TRBV4-2 TGTGCCAGCAGCCAAGATCCCGGACTAGCTTTAGAGCAGTACTTC CASSQDPGLALEQYF
- - TRBJ1-4 TRBV7-9 TGTGCCAGCAGCCAAACAGGCTATAATGAAAAACTGTTTTTT CASSQTGYNEKLFF
- TRBD1 TRBJ1-6 TRBV7-9 TGTGCCAGCAGCTCGTGGGCCGGCCGGGACAGGGCCTCCAGTTCACCCCTCCACTTT CASSSWAGRDRASSSPLHF
- TRBD1 TRBJ2-3 TRBV10-1 TGCGCCAGCAGGAGGACAGGGGAGAAAGGAGATACGCAGTATTTT CASRRTGEKGDTQYF
few - TRBJ1-6 TRBV27 TGTGCCAGCAGTTTATCTCCCTCGTACTCCTATAATTCACCCCTCCACTTT CASSLSPSYSYNSPLHF
- - TRBJ1-2 TRBV5-1 TGCGCCAGCAGCCTGGCAGGTTTAAGTGGCTACACCTTC CASSLAGLSGYTF
- TRBD1 TRBJ2-1 TRBV5-1 TGCGCCAGCAGCTTAGGGACAGTCGACAATGAGCAGTTCTTC CASSLGTVDNEQFF